This is a list of T cell receptor beta chains from one sample in a study of radiation and T cells in renal cell carcinoma. Measured with immunoSEQ multiplex PCR; TCRdb has only the in-frame clones, and not every one. Among some 120,000 clones listed, roughly 80% were seen once. Material: blood, obtained from a patient whose treatment included radiotherapy and nephrectomy. These receptors all come from a woman aged 60-75 years with renal cell carcinoma. Both conserved end residues are part of each CDR3.

CASSFRSGDLGNEQFF	TRBV27	TRBJ2-1
CATRRNEETQYF	TRBV28	TRBJ2-5
CASSQDRGTGNTIYF	TRBV5-4	TRBJ1-3
CATSRDRGAPYSGYTF	TRBV15	TRBJ1-2
CASSSRPGTGEKLFF	TRBV6-5	TRBJ1-4
CASSPGVDSYTDTQYF	TRBV7-2	TRBJ2-3
CASSRDRARGYTF	TRBV5-6	TRBJ1-2
CASSLILLADNTDTQYF	TRBV5-1	TRBJ2-3
CASSYYDRGNKYF	TRBV6-5	TRBJ2-7
CASSSQGTDTQYF	TRBV5-1	TRBJ2-3
CASNRQGPDTQYF	TRBV13	TRBJ2-3
CASRSWTENTEAFF	TRBV2	TRBJ1-1
CASSQRDIDQPQHF	TRBV4-1	TRBJ1-5
CASSDHRFSYEQYF	TRBV10-2	TRBJ2-7
CASSVGQGGDEGGYTF	TRBV9	TRBJ1-2
CASSLTNSPLHF	TRBV7-9	TRBJ1-6
CASSGAYEQYF	TRBV6-1	-
CASSIDQTVLVYGYTF	TRBV19	TRBJ1-2
CASSFLSEAFF	TRBV28	TRBJ1-1
CSVESQVNTEAFF	TRBV29-1	TRBJ1-1
CASGRQSTGELFF	TRBV5-1	TRBJ2-2
CASSSPSGRPPYEQYF	TRBV7-9	TRBJ2-7
CASSAQTYYNEQFF	TRBV2	TRBJ2-1
CASSVAASGFQRANTGELFF	TRBV9	TRBJ2-2
CASTPQPGQGANTQYF	TRBV9	TRBJ2-3
CAAAGGNTEAFF	TRBV10-3	TRBJ1-1
CASSEDYGGQFF	TRBV6-1	TRBJ2-1
CATLDRAYSYEQYF	TRBV6-1	TRBJ2-7
CASLGTGNTIYF	TRBV5-5	TRBJ1-3
CASSFKVKPQHF	TRBV28	TRBJ1-5
CASSFYQGAVTEAFF	TRBV7-9	TRBJ1-1
CASSIGTRGEVEQFF	TRBV19	TRBJ2-1
CATLTGTTYEQYF	TRBV2	TRBJ2-7
CASSLMNTEAFF	TRBV6-5	TRBJ1-1
CASSQEGTRFGGELFF	TRBV4-3	TRBJ2-2
CASSLVDTGGVTGELFF	TRBV5-6	TRBJ2-2
CASSRGSGTGETQYF	TRBV6-1	TRBJ2-5
CASSDWAGLTGPLHF	TRBV25-1	TRBJ1-6
CASSSPGQGGETQYF	TRBV7-3	TRBJ2-5
CSVKQRNQPQHF	TRBV29-1	TRBJ1-5
CASSLERAMNTEAFF	TRBV11-2	TRBJ1-1
CASSADRGGETQYF	TRBV9	TRBJ2-5
CASSLSDGRNQPQHF	TRBV27	TRBJ1-5
CSADRSQETQYF	TRBV29-1	TRBJ2-5
CASSIEGTEAFF	TRBV19	TRBJ1-1
CASSWDRNTEAFF	TRBV6-6	TRBJ1-1
CASSSRPAAPQHF	TRBV7-2	TRBJ1-5
CASSEETGGYNEQFF	TRBV9	TRBJ2-1